This TCR beta chain is from a study of monozygotic twins with inflammatory bowel disease. One entry per CDR3 protein, without DNA, is what TCRdb gives after re-calling the 5' RACE reads. Its table records approximately 110,000 distinct CDR3 sequences. Regarding this clonotype: Its specificity is unknown.

Study conclusions and caveats: The results supported no single strong signal or clonotype associated with IBD. Telling different T cell subtypes apart from each other was not possible.

There are 15 residues in the CDR3. In germline, CDR1 is SGDLS, CDR2 YYNGEE. The chain uses TRBV9 and TRBJ1-4. This clonotype was sampled from a human donor with ulcerative colitis or Crohn's disease, or a healthy co-twin of an affected twin (not recorded which). The sequenced sample consisted of blood. The CDR3 region is CASSVEGSTNEKLFF.